The T cell receptor beta chain under discussion was sequenced for a study of coeliac disease. Study overall: Disease groups: newly diagnosed active, refractory type I, gluten-free-diet controlled.

The V gene end was trimmed by 3 bases and the J gene end by 7 bases; junction bases not matched to a gene: 8. This CDR3 is built from 15 residues. Per the germline V gene, CDR1 is LGHNA and CDR2 is YSLEER. Assay used: immunoSEQ multiplex PCR; TCRdb lists only in-frame clones, some missing. In the table there are a few thousand clones, about two thirds of which are singletons. In its sample, this clone was seen a few times. Material: lymphocytes from the gut lamina propria. This sequence originates from a man younger than 35 with celiac disease on a gluten-free diet. The rearrangement uses TRBV4-3 and TRBJ2-7; 11 nucleotides line up with TRBD2. The CDR3 is CASSQIAGGPYEQYF. The DNA of the CDR3 is TGCGCCAGCAGCCAGATAGCGGGGGGGCCTTATGAGCAGTACTTC.